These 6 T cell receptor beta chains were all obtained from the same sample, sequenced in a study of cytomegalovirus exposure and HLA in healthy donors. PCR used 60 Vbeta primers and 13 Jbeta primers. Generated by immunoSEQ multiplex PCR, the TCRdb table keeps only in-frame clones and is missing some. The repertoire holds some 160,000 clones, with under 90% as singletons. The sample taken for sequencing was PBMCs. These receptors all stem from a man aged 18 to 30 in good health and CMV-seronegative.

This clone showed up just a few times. CDR3 loop: CASSDRGQGANYGYTF. Written as DNA, the CDR3 is TGTGCCAGCAGTGATCGCGGACAGGGGGCAAACTATGGCTACACCTTC. The chain has TRBV2 and TRBJ1-2, with 11 nucleotides matching TRBD1. V lost 3 bases to trimming and J lost 2 bases; unmatched junction nucleotides: 5. In germline, CDR1 is SNHLY, CDR2 FYNNEI. The CDR3 covers 16 residues.

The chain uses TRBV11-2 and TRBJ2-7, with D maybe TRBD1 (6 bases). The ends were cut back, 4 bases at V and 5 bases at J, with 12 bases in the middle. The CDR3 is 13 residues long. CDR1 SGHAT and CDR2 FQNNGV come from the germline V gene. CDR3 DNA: TGTGCCAGCAGCTCCACCAACAGGGACGAGCAGTACTTC. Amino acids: CASSSTNRDEQYF.

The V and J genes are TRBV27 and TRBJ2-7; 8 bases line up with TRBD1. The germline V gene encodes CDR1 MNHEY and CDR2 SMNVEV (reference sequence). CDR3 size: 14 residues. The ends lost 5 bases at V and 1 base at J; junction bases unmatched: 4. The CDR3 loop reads CASSPRQGSYEQYF. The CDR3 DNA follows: TGTGCCAGCAGTCCGAGACAGGGGTCCTACGAGCAGTACTTC.

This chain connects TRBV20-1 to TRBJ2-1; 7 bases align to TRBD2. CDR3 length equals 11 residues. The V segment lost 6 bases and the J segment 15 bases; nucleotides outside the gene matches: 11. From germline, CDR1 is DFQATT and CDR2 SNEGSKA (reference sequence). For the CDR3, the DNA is TGCAGTGCCAACACTGGGGGGGACCCGTTCTTC. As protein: CSANTGGDPFF.

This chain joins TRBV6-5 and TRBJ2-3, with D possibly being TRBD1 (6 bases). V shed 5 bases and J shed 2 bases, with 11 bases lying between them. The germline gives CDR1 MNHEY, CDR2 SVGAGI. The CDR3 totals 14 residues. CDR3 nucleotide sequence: TGTGCCAGCAGTAGACGGGACAACACAGATACGCAGTATTTT. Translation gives CASSRRDNTDTQYF.

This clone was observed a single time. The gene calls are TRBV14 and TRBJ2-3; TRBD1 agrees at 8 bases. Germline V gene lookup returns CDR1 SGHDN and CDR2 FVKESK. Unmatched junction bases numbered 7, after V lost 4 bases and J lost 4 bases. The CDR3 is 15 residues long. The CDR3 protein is CASSPGTGRADTQYF. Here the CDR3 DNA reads TGTGCCAGCAGCCCCGGGACAGGAAGGGCAGATACGCAGTATTTT.